A single sample is the source of the 32 T cell receptor beta chains below, sequenced in a study of blood T cell repertoires in COVID-19. The repertoire was sequenced with immunoSEQ multiplex PCR; TCRdb's copy has only in-frame clones and lacks some. The sample consists of some 150,000 clones, 85% to 90% of them appearing once. Sequences were obtained from peripheral blood. Receptors were obtained from a middle-aged woman with acute or convalescent COVID-19.

This chain joins TRBV12-3 or TRBV12-4 and TRBJ2-1; possibly TRBD1 for D (6 bases). The V gene lost 3 bases and the J gene lost 8 bases, with 8 bases spanning the gap. CDR3 length: 12 residues. The CDR3 region is CASSFGGHEQFF. The CDR3 nucleotides read TGTGCCAGCAGTTTTGGGGGCCATGAGCAGTTCTTC.

This rearrangement joins TRBV2 to TRBJ2-1, with D possibly TRBD2 on 6 matching bases. V dropped 7 bases and J dropped 1 base, with 11 bases sitting between them. Germline lookup yields CDR1 SNHLY and CDR2 FYNNEI. This CDR3 is 14 amino acids long. CDR3 sequence: CASKGGGSYNEQFF. The DNA of the CDR3 is TGTGCCAGCAAGGGTGGGGGGTCCTACAATGAGCAGTTCTTC.

The chain is built from TRBV13 and TRBJ1-1, with 9 bases that match TRBD1. This CDR3 region has 16 residues. CDR1 is PRHDT and CDR2 is FYEKMQ in the germline V gene (reference sequence). The V gene end was trimmed by 2 bases and the J gene end by 0 bases; junction bases not matched to a gene: 4. DNA for the CDR3: TGTGCCAGCAGCTTATACAGGGGGCTCTTGAACACTGAAGCTTTCTTT. Residues: CASSLYRGLLNTEAFF.

The rearrangement joins TRBV12-5 to TRBJ2-7; no firm D call. Trimming cost V 2 bases and J 0 bases, with 8 bases left between them. Per the germline V gene, CDR1 is LGHNT and CDR2 is FRNRAP. The CDR3 is made up of 14 amino acids. CDR3 loop: CASGLPESSYEQYF. DNA of the CDR3: TGTGCTAGTGGTTTGCCGGAGAGCTCCTACGAGCAGTACTTC.

The rearrangement links TRBV4-1 to TRBJ1-1; no clear D. V was trimmed by 5 bases and J by 0 bases, leaving 16 bases between them. This CDR3 has 16 amino acids. CDR1 and CDR2 (germline): MGHRA, YSYEKL. CDR3 sequence reads: CASSYRFAAMNTEAFF. CDR3 coding DNA: TGCGCCAGCAGCTATAGGTTCGCGGCCATGAACACTGAAGCTTTCTTT.

The chain has TRBV29-1 and TRBJ2-2; 9 bases fit TRBD1. CDR1 SQVTM and CDR2 ANQGSEA come from the germline V gene. The CDR3 has 15 amino acids. After removal of 4 bases from V and 2 bases from J, the junction contained 5 bases not matched to a gene. In DNA form, the CDR3 reads TGCAGCGTTGCTGTGGGACAGGGCAACACCGGGGAGCTGTTTTTT. Amino acid sequence: CSVAVGQGNTGELFF.

The chain employs TRBV7-2 and TRBJ2-7; D ambiguous. The V end lost 5 bases, the J end lost 3 bases, and 11 bases lay between the germline ends. The CDR3 spans 13 residues. Germline-derived CDR1 and CDR2 are SGHTA and FQGNSA. The CDR3 protein is CASSAYSFYEQYF. The CDR3 nucleotides read TGTGCCAGCAGCGCCTACTCCTTCTACGAGCAGTACTTC.

The CDR3 loop is CASSLPQAGEAQIRPTQYF. The DNA of the CDR3 is TGTGCCAGCAGCTTACCTCAAGCGGGAGAAGCACAGATACGCCCTACGCAGTATTTT. The chain combines TRBV7-3 with TRBJ2-3, with 8 bases aligning to TRBD2. Germline V gene sequence: CDR1 SGHTA, CDR2 FQGTGA. J gave up 8 bases and V 2 bases, and 21 bases lay outside the gene matches. The CDR3 spans 19 residues.

This clone was recorded once. V and J are TRBV7-9 and TRBJ1-6; a possible D gene is TRBD1 (5 bases). Germline V gene data show CDR1 as SEHNR and CDR2 as FQNEAQ (reference sequence). This CDR3 spans 15 amino acids. V lost 5 bases and J 10 bases, leaving 18 bases between the germline ends. CDR3 coding DNA: TGTGCCAGCAGCGACCTCGGGGGTGCCAGCTCACCCCTCCACTTT. Translation: CASSDLGGASSPLHF.

CDR3 sequence reads: CATSDLGQGTYNEQFF. The CDR3 bases are TGTGCCACCAGTGACCTCGGACAGGGGACCTACAATGAGCAGTTCTTC. The rearrangement joins TRBV24-1 to TRBJ2-1; 9 nucleotides agree with TRBD1. The CDR3 has 16 residues. V shed 4 bases and J 2 bases; nucleotides not matched to a gene: 5. Germline V CDR1 and CDR2: KGHDR, SFDVKD.

This chain links TRBV3-1 (or the pseudogene TRBV3-2) with TRBJ2-3; possible D gene TRBD1, 6 bases. The V end lost 2 bases, the J end lost 0 bases, and 6 bases lay between the germline ends. Germline V gene data show CDR1 as LGHDT and CDR2 as YNNKEL (reference sequence). The CDR3 runs 14 residues. The CDR3 loop is CASSQRGSTDTQYF. The CDR3 DNA follows: TGTGCCAGCAGCCAAAGGGGGAGCACAGATACGCAGTATTTT.

This clone was picked up a small number of times. This CDR3 is CASSLGTGEAFF. CDR3 DNA: TGTGCCAGCAGTTTAGGGACAGGGGAAGCTTTCTTT. The genes are TRBV12-3 or TRBV12-4 and TRBJ1-1, with TRBD1 matching over 8 bases. With V trimmed by 1 base and J by 8 bases, 0 bases remained unmatched. The CDR3 runs to 12 residues.

The sample holds one count of this clone. J is TRBJ2-7 and V is TRBV21-1; no DNA check was done on the table's D call, TRBD2. TRBV21-1 has pseudogene status. The CDR3 extends over 15 amino acids. CDR3 loop: CASSPRLASPYEQYF. In DNA form, the CDR3 reads TGTGCCAGCAGCCCCCGACTAGCCAGCCCCTACGAGCAGTACTTC.

The chain joins TRBV29-1 to TRBJ2-1; D is possibly TRBD2 (5 bases). Per the germline V gene, CDR1 is SQVTM and CDR2 is ANQGSEA. The CDR3 length is 13 residues. The V and J ends lost 6 bases and 4 bases respectively, with 13 bases between them. CDR3 DNA sequence: TGCAGCGTGGCCCGGGAAAGTTACAATGAGCAGTTCTTC. Translation gives CSVARESYNEQFF.

The V and J genes are TRBV6-1 and TRBJ2-7; possible D gene TRBD1, 5 bases. This CDR3 region has 14 residues. Germline CDR1 MNHNS, CDR2 SASEGT. The V and J ends lost 0 bases and 1 base respectively, with 7 bases between them. CDR3 DNA: TGTGCCAGCAGTGAAGCGGGGCATTCCTACGAGCAGTACTTC. Its translation is CASSEAGHSYEQYF.

V and J are TRBV5-1 and TRBJ2-1, with D possibly being TRBD2 (6 bases). Germline lookup yields CDR1 SGHRS and CDR2 YFSETQ. V lost 2 bases, J lost 3 bases, and 15 bases lay in between. The CDR3 contains 16 residues. CDR3 bases: TGCGCCAGCAGCTTCGGGGGATTGGGGGGCTACAATGAGCAGTTCTTC. Amino acid sequence: CASSFGGLGGYNEQFF.

The count of this clone is one. J is TRBJ2-7 and V is TRBV3-1 (or the pseudogene TRBV3-2); 7 nucleotides match TRBD1. The V and J ends lost 1 base and 3 bases, in that order; junction bases with no gene match: 0. The CDR3 spans 13 residues. Looked up from germline, CDR1 is LGHDT and CDR2 is YNNKEL (reference sequence). This CDR3 reads CASSQGDSYEQYF. In nucleotides, the CDR3 is TGTGCCAGCAGCCAAGGGGACAGCTACGAGCAGTACTTC.

V gene TRBV7-3 combines with J gene TRBJ2-1; 7 bases are a match to TRBD2. The ends lost 3 bases at V and 4 bases at J; junction bases unmatched: 3. The CDR3 is 14 amino acids. Germline-derived CDR1 and CDR2 are SGHTA and FQGTGA. In DNA form, the CDR3 reads TGTGCCAGCAGCTTGGCGGGGGATTACAATGAGCAGTTCTTC. As protein: CASSLAGDYNEQFF.

This chain uses TRBV11-2 with TRBJ1-4; D not resolved. V lost 2 bases and J lost 5, with 18 bases in between. The CDR3 loop spans 17 amino acids. The V gene's germline CDR1 is SGHAT and CDR2 FQNNGV. CDR3 coding DNA: TGTGCCAGCAGCTTATATATTCTCCCGGGTCAGAATGAAAAACTGTTTTTT. This encodes CASSLYILPGQNEKLFF.

The chain couples TRBV24-1 to TRBJ1-1; TRBD1 matches at 10 bases. Per the germline V gene, CDR1 is KGHDR and CDR2 is SFDVKD. J was trimmed by 1 base and V by 3 bases; bases with no gene match: 4. The CDR3 covers 16 residues. CDR3 protein: CATSDGTGAQNTEAFF. In DNA, the CDR3 is TGTGCCACCAGTGATGGGACAGGGGCCCAGAACACTGAAGCTTTCTTT.

This clone was detected once. The rearrangement joins TRBV13 to TRBJ1-4; D call uncertain. CDR1 is PRHDT, CDR2 FYEKMQ, per germline (reference sequence). This CDR3 is 21 amino acids long. Trimming took off 5 bases at V and 2 bases at J, with 30 bases between the two ends. CDR3 residues: CASSLKVCSGRCPPTNEKLFF. CDR3 in DNA: TGTGCCAGCAGCCTGAAGGTATGTTCGGGGAGGTGTCCCCCCACTAATGAAAAACTGTTTTTT.

This chain uses TRBV5-1 with TRBJ2-1, with D possibly TRBD1 on 5 matching bases. The germline V gene encodes CDR1 SGHRS and CDR2 YFSETQ. The CDR3 runs to 14 residues. The germline V and J ends were trimmed by 0 bases and 8 bases, with 12 bases remaining between them. The CDR3 DNA follows: TGCGCCAGCAGCTTGGTAGGGGCCCTAGATGAGCAGTTCTTC. This codes for CASSLVGALDEQFF.

CDR3 amino acids: CATTGGAADTQYF. CDR3 DNA: TGTGCCACCACCGGGGGGGCCGCAGATACGCAGTATTTT. The rearrangement joins TRBV24-1 to TRBJ2-3, with 8 bases identical to TRBD2. Trimming took 8 bases from V and 4 from J; bases not matched to a gene: 4. Germline CDR1 is KGHDR and CDR2 is SFDVKD. The CDR3 has 13 residues.

The chain carries TRBV5-1 and TRBJ2-2; a possible D gene is TRBD2 (5 bases). CDR1 and CDR2 (germline): SGHRS, YFSETQ. The V gene lost 6 bases and the J gene lost 2 bases, with 14 bases spanning the gap. The CDR3 loop spans 15 amino acids. The chain's CDR3 is CASKLSGSNTGELFF. The CDR3 DNA reads TGCGCCAGCAAGTTATCGGGGTCTAACACCGGGGAGCTGTTTTTT.

V and J are TRBV19 and TRBJ2-5, with 13 bases identical to TRBD2. Germline V CDR1 and CDR2: LNHDA, SQIVND (reference sequence). The V segment lost 6 bases and the J segment 4 bases; nucleotides outside the gene matches: 8. The CDR3 consists of 16 residues. The CDR3 bases are TGTGCCAGTAGAGACAGGACTAGCGGGAGTCGAGAGACCCAGTACTTC. This sequence encodes CASRDRTSGSRETQYF. The variable domain in full, completed from reference TRBV19 and TRBJ2-5, reads DGGITQSPKYLFRKEGQNVTLSCEQNLNHDAMYWYRQDPGQGLRLIYYSQIVNDFQKGDIAEGYSVSREKKESFPLTVTSAQKNPTAFYLCASRDRTSGSRETQYFGPGTRLLVL.

The V call is TRBV11-2, the J call TRBJ2-6; 7 positions agree with TRBD1. Losses at the gene ends were 7 bases for V and 0 bases for J; bases not matched to a gene: 3. Germline V gives CDR1 SGHAT, CDR2 FQNNGV. The CDR3 sequence is 15 residues long. CDR3 sequence: CASNYRGSGANVLTF. The CDR3 nucleotides are TGTGCCAGCAACTACAGGGGCTCTGGGGCCAACGTCCTGACTTTC.

A single count supports this clone. The rearrangement joins TRBV7-9 to TRBJ1-3; D is ambiguous. This CDR3 is built from 11 residues. The V gene's germline CDR1 is SEHNR and CDR2 FQNEAQ (reference sequence). The V end lost 5 bases, the J end lost 4 bases, and 3 bases lay between the germline ends. CDR3 sequence reads: CASSLGNTIYF. For the CDR3, the DNA is TGTGCCAGCAGCCTAGGAAACACCATATATTTT.

V is TRBV6-5 and J is TRBJ1-2; possibly TRBD1 for D (6 bases). The CDR3 has 12 amino acids. V was shortened by 4 bases and J by 7 bases, with 10 bases between the two germline ends. Germline V gene sequence: CDR1 MNHEY, CDR2 SVGAGI. CDR3 sequence: CASSSQGFGYTF. In DNA, the CDR3 is TGTGCCAGCAGTTCACAGGGATTTGGCTACACCTTC.

This chain connects TRBV5-6 to TRBJ2-1, with TRBD1 as a possible D gene (6 bases). This CDR3 region has 17 residues. Germline-derived CDR1 and CDR2 are SGHDT and YYEEEE. Trimming stripped 3 bases from V and 4 bases from J, with 20 bases between. The CDR3 sequence is CASSSHNQQGWYNEQFF. CDR3 bases: TGTGCCAGCAGCTCTCATAACCAACAGGGTTGGTACAATGAGCAGTTCTTC.

This chain connects TRBV3-1 (or the pseudogene TRBV3-2) to TRBJ1-1, with D possibly matching TRBD1 (6 bases). In germline, CDR1 is LGHDT, CDR2 YNNKEL (reference sequence). Trimming took off 4 bases at V and 8 bases at J, with 20 bases between the two ends. The CDR3 totals 15 residues. The CDR3 DNA follows: TGTGCCAGCAGCCGACAGACAGGCGTCGAGGGGGAAGCTTTCTTT. It yields the protein CASSRQTGVEGEAFF.

The V and J genes are TRBV6-5 and TRBJ1-6, with no clear D. Trimming removed 2 bases at V and 6 bases at J, with 8 bases between. CDR3 length equals 14 residues. Germline CDR1 reads MNHEY; CDR2 reads SVGAGI. DNA of the CDR3: TGTGCCAGCAGTTACGTCCCTAGTAATTCACCCCTCCACTTT. Amino acid sequence: CASSYVPSNSPLHF.

This clone was seen only once. The chain employs TRBV24-1 and TRBJ1-2; D call uncertain. V was shortened by 4 bases and J by 2 bases, with 7 bases between the two germline ends. The germline gives CDR1 KGHDR, CDR2 SFDVKD. The CDR3 is 13 residues long. The CDR3 loop is CATSDRWNYGYTF. DNA for the CDR3: TGTGCCACCAGTGACAGATGGAACTATGGCTACACCTTC.